The clone carrying this TCR beta chain is a singleton in its sample. The antigen remains unidentified. Profiled with immunoSEQ multiplex PCR; TCRdb holds only in-frame clones, not every one. Seen here are about 350,000 clones, about nine tenths observed once, and the top ten hold around 6.4%. Regarding treatment: over 15 received Ad26.COV2.S at low or high dose, single or two shots; 5 received placebo; per-sample allocation not given. Day 63 following the first vaccine or placebo injection was when the samples were taken. Adults aged 18-55 years in Boston included the donor. The entry originates in a study of Ad26.COV2.S vaccination and SARS-CoV-2 variants. Study details: Dosing was one shot or two shots 56 days apart. Findings and caveats of the study: After vaccination, substantial breadth of spike-specific CD8+ and CD4+ responses was reported.

The germline CDR1 and CDR2 sequences are SGHDT and YYEEEE. V lost 4 bases to trimming and J lost 7 bases; unmatched junction nucleotides: 15. This CDR3 has 17 amino acids. The sequencing here drew on peripheral blood, taken in a trial of Ad26.COV2.S vaccine versus placebo. The receptor comes from a person between 18 and 60 years old who received the Ad26.COV2.S COVID-19 vaccine or a placebo. The V gene is TRBV5-6, the J gene TRBJ2-1, with TRBD1 identical over 9 bases. The DNA for the CDR3 is TGTGCCAGCAGCCGAGAACAGGACAGGGGACTTACGAATGAGCAGTTCTTC. It encodes CASSREQDRGLTNEQFF.